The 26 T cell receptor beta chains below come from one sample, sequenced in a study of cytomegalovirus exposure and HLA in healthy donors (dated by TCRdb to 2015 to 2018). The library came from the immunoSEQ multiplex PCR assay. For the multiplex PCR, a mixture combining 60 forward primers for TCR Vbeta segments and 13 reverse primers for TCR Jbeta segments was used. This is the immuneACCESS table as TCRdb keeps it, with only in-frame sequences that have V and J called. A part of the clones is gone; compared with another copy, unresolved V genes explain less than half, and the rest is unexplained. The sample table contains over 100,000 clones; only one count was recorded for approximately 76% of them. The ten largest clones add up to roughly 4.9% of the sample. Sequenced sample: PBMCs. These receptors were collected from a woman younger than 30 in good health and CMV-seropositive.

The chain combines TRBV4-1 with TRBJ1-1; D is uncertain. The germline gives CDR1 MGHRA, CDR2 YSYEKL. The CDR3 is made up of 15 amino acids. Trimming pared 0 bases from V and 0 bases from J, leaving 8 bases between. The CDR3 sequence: CASSQEGGMNTEAFF. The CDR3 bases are TGCGCCAGCAGCCAAGAAGGAGGGATGAACACTGAAGCTTTCTTT.

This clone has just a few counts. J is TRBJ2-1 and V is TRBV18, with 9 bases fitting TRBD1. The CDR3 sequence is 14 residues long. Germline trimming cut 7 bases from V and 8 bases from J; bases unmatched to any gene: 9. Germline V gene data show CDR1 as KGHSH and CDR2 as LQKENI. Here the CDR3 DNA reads TGTGCCAGCTTAAAACAGGGGGCGCCCTATGAGCAGTTCTTC. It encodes CASLKQGAPYEQFF.

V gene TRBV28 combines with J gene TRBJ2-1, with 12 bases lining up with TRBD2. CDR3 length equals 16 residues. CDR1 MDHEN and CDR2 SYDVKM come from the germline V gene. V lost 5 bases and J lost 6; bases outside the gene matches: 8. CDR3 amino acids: CASSARRGLAGNEQFF. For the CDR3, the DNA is TGTGCCAGCAGTGCCCGAAGGGGACTAGCGGGCAATGAGCAGTTCTTC.

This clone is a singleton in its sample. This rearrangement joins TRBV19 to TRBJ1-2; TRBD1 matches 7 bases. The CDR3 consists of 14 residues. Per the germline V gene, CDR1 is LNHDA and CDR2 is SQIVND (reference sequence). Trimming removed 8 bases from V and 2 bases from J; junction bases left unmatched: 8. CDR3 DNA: TGTGCCAGTTCCCGACAGGGCCGGAACTATGGCTACACCTTC. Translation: CASSRQGRNYGYTF.

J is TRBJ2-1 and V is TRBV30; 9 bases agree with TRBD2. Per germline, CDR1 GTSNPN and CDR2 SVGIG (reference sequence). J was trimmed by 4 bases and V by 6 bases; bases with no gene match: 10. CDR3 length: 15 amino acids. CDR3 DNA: TGTGCCTGTCATCCTCTAGCGGGATTATACAATGAGCAGTTCTTC. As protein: CACHPLAGLYNEQFF.

The CDR3, as DNA: TGTGCCAGCAGTTACACGCTTGGGACAGGCTATGGCTACACCTTC. Its protein is CASSYTLGTGYGYTF. V and J are TRBV6-5 and TRBJ1-2, with TRBD1 matching 8 bases. The CDR3 spans 15 residues. Germline V gene data show CDR1 as MNHEY and CDR2 as SVGAGI. With V trimmed by 2 bases and J by 4 bases, 6 bases remained unmatched.

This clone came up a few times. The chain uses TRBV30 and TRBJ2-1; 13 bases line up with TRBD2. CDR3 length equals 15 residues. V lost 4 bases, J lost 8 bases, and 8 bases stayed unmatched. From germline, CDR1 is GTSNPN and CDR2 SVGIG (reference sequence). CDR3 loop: CAWTILAGGPHEQFF. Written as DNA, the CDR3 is TGTGCCTGGACGATACTAGCGGGAGGGCCCCATGAGCAGTTCTTC.

The CDR3 DNA reads as TGTGCCAGCAGCCCCCAGCGGGAGCTCGAGCAGTACTTC. Encoded protein: CASSPQRELEQYF. This rearrangement joins TRBV7-2 to TRBJ2-7; 8 positions match TRBD2. Germline assignment: CDR1 SGHTA and CDR2 FQGNSA. V was pared by 5 bases and J by 6 bases, with 6 bases of the junction left unmatched. The CDR3 extends over 13 amino acids.

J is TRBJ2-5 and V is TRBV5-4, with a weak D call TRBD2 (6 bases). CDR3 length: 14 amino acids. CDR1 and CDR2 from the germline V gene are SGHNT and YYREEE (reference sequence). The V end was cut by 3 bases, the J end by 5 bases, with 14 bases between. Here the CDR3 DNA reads TGTGCCAGCAGCTCCTCGGTAAGCGGGGAGACCCAGTACTTC. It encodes CASSSSVSGETQYF.

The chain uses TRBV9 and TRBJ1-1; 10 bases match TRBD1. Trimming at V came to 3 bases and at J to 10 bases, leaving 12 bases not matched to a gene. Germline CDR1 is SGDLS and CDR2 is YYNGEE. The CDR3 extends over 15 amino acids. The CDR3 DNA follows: TGTGCCAGCAGCGAGCTCTCTGGGACAGGGGAGAGAGCTTTCTTT. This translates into CASSELSGTGERAFF.

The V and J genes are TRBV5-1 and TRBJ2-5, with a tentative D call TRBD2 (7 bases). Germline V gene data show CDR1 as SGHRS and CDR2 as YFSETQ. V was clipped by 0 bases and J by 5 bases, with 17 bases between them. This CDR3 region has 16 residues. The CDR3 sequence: CASSLDGGGGFETQYF. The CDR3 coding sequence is TGCGCCAGCAGCTTGGATGGGGGAGGGGGATTCGAGACCCAGTACTTC.

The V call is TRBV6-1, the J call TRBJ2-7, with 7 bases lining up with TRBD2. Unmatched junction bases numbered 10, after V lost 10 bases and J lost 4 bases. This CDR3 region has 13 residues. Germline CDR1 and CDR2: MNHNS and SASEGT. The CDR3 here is CAIREGLDYEQYF. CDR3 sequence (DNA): TGTGCCATCAGGGAGGGCTTGGATTACGAGCAGTACTTC.

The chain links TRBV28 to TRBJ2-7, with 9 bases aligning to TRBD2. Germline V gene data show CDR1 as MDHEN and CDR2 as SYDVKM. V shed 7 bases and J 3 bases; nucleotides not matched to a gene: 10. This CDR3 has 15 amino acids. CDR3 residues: CASTRASGILYEQYF. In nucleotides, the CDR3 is TGTGCCAGCACCAGGGCTAGCGGGATTCTCTACGAGCAGTACTTC.

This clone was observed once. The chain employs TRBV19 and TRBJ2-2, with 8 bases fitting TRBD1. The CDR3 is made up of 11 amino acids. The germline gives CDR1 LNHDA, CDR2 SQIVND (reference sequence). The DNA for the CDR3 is TGTGCTACAGGGGGCACCGGGGAGCTGTTTTTT. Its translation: CATGGTGELFF.

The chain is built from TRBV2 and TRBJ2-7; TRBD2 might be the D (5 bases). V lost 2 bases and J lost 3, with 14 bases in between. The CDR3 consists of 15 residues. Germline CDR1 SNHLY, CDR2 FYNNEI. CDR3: CASSEIRTGNYEQYF. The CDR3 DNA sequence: TGTGCCAGCAGTGAAATACGGACTGGGAACTACGAGCAGTACTTC.

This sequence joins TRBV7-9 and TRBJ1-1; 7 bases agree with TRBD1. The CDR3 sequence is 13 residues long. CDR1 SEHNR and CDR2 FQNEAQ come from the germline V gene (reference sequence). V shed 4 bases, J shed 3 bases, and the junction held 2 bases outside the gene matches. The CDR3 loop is CASSSTGYTEAFF. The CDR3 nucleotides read TGTGCCAGCAGCTCGACAGGGTACACTGAAGCTTTCTTT.

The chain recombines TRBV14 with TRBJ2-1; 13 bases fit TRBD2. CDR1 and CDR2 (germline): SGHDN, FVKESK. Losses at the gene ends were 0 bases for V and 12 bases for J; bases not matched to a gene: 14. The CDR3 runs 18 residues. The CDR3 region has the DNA TGTGCCAGCAGCCAAGATCTTAGGACTAGCGGGAGTGTGTCGGGGCAGTTCTTC. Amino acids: CASSQDLRTSGSVSGQFF.

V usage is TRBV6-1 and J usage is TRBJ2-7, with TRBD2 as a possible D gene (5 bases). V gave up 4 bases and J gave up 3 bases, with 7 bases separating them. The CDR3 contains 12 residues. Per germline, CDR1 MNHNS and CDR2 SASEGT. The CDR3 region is CASSAGDYEQYF. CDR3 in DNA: TGTGCCAGCAGTGCCGGGGACTACGAGCAGTACTTC.

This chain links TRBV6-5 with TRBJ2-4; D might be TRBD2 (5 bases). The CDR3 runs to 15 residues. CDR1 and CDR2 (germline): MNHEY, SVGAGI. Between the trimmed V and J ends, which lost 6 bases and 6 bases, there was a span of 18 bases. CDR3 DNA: TGTGCCAGCAGCCAAGTTACGACCGGAGGAAACATTCAGTACTTC. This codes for CASSQVTTGGNIQYF.

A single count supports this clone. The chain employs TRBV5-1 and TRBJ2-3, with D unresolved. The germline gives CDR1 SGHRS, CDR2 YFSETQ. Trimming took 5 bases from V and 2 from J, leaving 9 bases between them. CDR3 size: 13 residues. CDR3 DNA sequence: TGCGCCAGCAGGGTCCAGTTCACAGATACGCAGTATTTT. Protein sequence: CASRVQFTDTQYF.

CDR3 protein: CASSHRDRRNNEQFF. The DNA of the CDR3 is TGTGCCAGCAGTCACCGGGACAGGCGTAACAATGAGCAGTTCTTC. The V and J genes are TRBV2 and TRBJ2-1, with TRBD1 matching over 8 bases. In germline, CDR1 is SNHLY, CDR2 FYNNEI. The CDR3 sequence is 15 residues long. Trimming cost V 5 bases and J 5 bases; bases outside gene matches: 8. Complete variable domain (other parts from reference TRBV2 and TRBJ2-1): EPEVTQTPSHQVTQMGQEVILRCVPISNHLYFYWYRQILGQKVEFLVSFYNNEISEKSEIFDDQFSVERPDGSNFTLKIRSTKLEDSAMYFCASSHRDRRNNEQFFGPGTRLTVL.

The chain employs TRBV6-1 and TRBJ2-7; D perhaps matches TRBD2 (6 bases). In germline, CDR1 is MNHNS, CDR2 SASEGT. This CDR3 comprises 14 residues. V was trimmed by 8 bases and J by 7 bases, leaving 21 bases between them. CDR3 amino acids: CASSDQRARGEQYF. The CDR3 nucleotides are TGTGCCAGCTCCGATCAGCGGGCCCGGGGGGAGCAGTACTTC.

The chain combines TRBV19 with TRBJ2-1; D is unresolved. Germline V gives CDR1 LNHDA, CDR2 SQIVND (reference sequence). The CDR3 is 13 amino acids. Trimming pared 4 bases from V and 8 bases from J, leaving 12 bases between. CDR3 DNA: TGTGCCAGTAGTACAAGCAACGGGTATGAGCAGTTCTTC. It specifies CASSTSNGYEQFF.

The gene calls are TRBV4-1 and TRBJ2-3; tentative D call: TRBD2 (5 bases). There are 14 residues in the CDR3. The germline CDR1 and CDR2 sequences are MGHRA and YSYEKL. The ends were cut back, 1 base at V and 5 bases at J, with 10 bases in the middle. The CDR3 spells CASSQVSRGDTQYF. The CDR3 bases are TGCGCCAGCAGCCAAGTCTCTCGGGGAGATACGCAGTATTTT.

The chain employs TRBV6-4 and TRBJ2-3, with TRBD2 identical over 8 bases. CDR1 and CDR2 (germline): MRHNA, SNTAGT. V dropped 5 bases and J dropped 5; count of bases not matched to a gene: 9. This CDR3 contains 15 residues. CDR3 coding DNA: TGTGCCAGCAGTCAAAGCGGGAGTGTCGGAGATACGCAGTATTTT. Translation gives CASSQSGSVGDTQYF.

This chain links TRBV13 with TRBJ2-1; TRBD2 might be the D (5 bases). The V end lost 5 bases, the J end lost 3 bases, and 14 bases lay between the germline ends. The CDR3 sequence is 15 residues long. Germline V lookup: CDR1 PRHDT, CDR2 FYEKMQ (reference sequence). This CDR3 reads CASSPVSGGYNEQFF. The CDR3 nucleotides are TGTGCCAGCAGCCCCGTATCCGGAGGCTACAATGAGCAGTTCTTC.